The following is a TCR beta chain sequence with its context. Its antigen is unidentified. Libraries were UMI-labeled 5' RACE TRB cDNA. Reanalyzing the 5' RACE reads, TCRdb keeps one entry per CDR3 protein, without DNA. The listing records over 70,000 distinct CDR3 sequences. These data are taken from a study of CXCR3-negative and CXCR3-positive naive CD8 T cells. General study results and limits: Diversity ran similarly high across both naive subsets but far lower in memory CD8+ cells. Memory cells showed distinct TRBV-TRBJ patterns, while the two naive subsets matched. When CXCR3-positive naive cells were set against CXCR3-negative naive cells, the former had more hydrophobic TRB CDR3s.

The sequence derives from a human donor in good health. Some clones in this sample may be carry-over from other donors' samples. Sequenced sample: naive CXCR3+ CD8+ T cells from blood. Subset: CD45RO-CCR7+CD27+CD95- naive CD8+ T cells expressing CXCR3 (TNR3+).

CDR3 amino acids: CSVEGVSSYEQYF. The chain combines TRBV29-1 with TRBJ2-7; the TCRdb D gene call, TRBD1, has no DNA to confirm it. The germline V gene has CDR1 SQVTM and CDR2 ANQGSEA. This CDR3 is 13 amino acids long.